The 25 T cell receptor beta chains listed next were all sequenced from one sample in a study of T-cell reconstitution after alpha-beta-depleted transplantation in children. For TCRbeta, the library was prepared with unique molecular identifiers. Each CDR3 protein is one row after TCRdb ran MiXCR on the PCR reads. The sample shows 350,000 to 500,000 distinct CDR3 sequences, roughly 43% of them seen only once. Specimen: PBMCs, collected before TCRalphabeta/CD19-depleted stem cell transplant. All receptors come from a girl aged 2 to 9 with aplastic anemia, due to receive a stem cell transplant.

This clonotype was found a few times. The V call is TRBV27, the J call TRBJ2-2, with 7 bases lining up with TRBD1. The CDR3 length is 16 residues. Germline-derived CDR1 and CDR2 are MNHEY and SMNVEV (reference sequence). J lost 1 base, V lost 5 bases, and 7 bases had no gene match. CDR3 in DNA: TGTGCCAGCAGTACCCCGAGGGACAGGAACACCGGGGAGCTGTTTTTT. This translates into CASSTPRDRNTGELFF.

This clonotype was detected only a few times. The rearrangement links TRBV6-2 or TRBV6-3 to TRBJ2-1; the D gene is possibly TRBD1 (6 bases). V was cut by 7 bases and J by 7 bases, with 20 bases left in between. The CDR3 totals 15 residues. CDR1 MNHEY and CDR2 SVGEGT come from the germline V gene. CDR3 region: CASKPRMGATNEQFF. As DNA, the CDR3 is TGTGCCAGCAAGCCCCGGATGGGGGCGACGAATGAGCAGTTCTTC.

This clonotype was observed many times. The chain employs TRBV3-1 and TRBJ2-7; TRBD1 matches 10 bases. Unmatched junction bases numbered 2, after V lost 4 bases and J lost 2 bases. Germline CDR1 is LGHDT and CDR2 is YNNKEL (reference sequence). The CDR3 is 14 amino acids. CDR3: CASSPGQGPYEQYF. The CDR3 coding sequence is TGTGCCAGCAGCCCGGGACAGGGGCCCTACGAGCAGTACTTC.

The V gene is TRBV10-1, the J gene TRBJ1-2; unclear D gene. The CDR3 runs 13 residues. Trimming shortened V by 3 bases and J by 8 bases, and 13 bases separated the two germline ends. Germline assignment: CDR1 WNHNN and CDR2 SYGVQD (reference sequence). The CDR3 loop is CASSDFEGYGYTF. As DNA, the CDR3 is TGCGCCAGCAGTGATTTTGAAGGATACGGCTACACCTTC.

About this clonotype: At one end the junction does not follow the germline gene, possibly because of a read error. The V gene is TRBV12-3 or TRBV12-4, the J gene TRBJ1-2; no clear D gene. This CDR3 region has 16 residues. The CDR3 reads CASSIRLARGADGHTF. Written as DNA, the CDR3 is TGTGCCAGCAGCATCAGACTGGCCCGGGGTGCTGATGGCCACACCTTC.

This clonotype showed up just a few times. The junction departs from germline at one end; a sequencing error may be responsible. The chain has TRBV12-3 or TRBV12-4 and TRBJ2-1; 12 bases match TRBD2. This CDR3 contains 16 residues. This chain's CDR3 is CASSPDPSGRDNEHFF. The CDR3 DNA reads as TGTGCCAGCAGCCCCGATCCTAGCGGGAGGGATAATGAGCATTTCTTC.

The chain carries TRBV6-6 and TRBJ2-1, with TRBD1 identical over 7 bases. This CDR3 contains 12 residues. The V gene end was trimmed by 11 bases and the J gene end by 6 bases; junction bases not matched to a gene: 7. The V gene's germline CDR1 is MNHNY and CDR2 SVGAGI (reference sequence). Here the CDR3 reads CAEGAGANEQFF. The CDR3 bases are TGTGCCGAGGGGGCCGGAGCCAATGAGCAGTTCTTC.

The CDR3 nucleotides are TGCAGTGCTTGCGGGACAGGAAGTTCCTACGAGCAGTACTTC. Amino acid sequence: CSACGTGSSYEQYF. The chain carries TRBV20-1 and TRBJ2-7; 8 bases align to TRBD1. CDR1 DFQATT and CDR2 SNEGSKA come from the germline V gene (reference sequence). The CDR3 spans 14 residues. Trimming took 5 bases from V and 1 from J; bases not matched to a gene: 7.

The rearrangement links TRBV5-1 to TRBJ2-5, with TRBD1 matching over 9 bases. Germline values: CDR1 SGHRS, CDR2 YFSETQ. J lost 4 bases, V lost 3 bases, and 7 bases had no gene match. The CDR3 has 15 amino acids. This chain's CDR3 is CASSSGTGSIETQYF. CDR3 nucleotides: TGCGCCAGCAGCTCGGGGACAGGGTCCATAGAGACCCAGTACTTC.

This clonotype showed up many times. The rearrangement uses TRBV7-3 and TRBJ2-2, with a weak D call TRBD2 (6 bases). The CDR3 totals 14 residues. Trimming took 5 bases from V and 6 from J, leaving 13 bases between them. Per the germline V gene, CDR1 is SGHTA and CDR2 is FQGTGA. The CDR3 DNA reads as TGTGCCAGCAGCCCGCAACCGGGGGCCGGGGAGCTGTTTTTT. Protein sequence: CASSPQPGAGELFF.

The chain joins TRBV5-1 to TRBJ1-6; TRBD1 is a possible D gene (5 bases). CDR3 length equals 14 residues. V was shortened by 4 bases and J by 15 bases, with 20 bases between the two germline ends. In germline, CDR1 is SGHRS, CDR2 YFSETQ. DNA for the CDR3: TGCGCCAGCAGCACAGAGTCAGGGTCGCGAGACCTCCACTTT. Translation gives CASSTESGSRDLHF.

The chain combines TRBV20-1 with TRBJ2-5; the D is unclear. This CDR3 spans 14 amino acids. V lost 2 bases and J lost 2, with 12 bases in between. Germline CDR1 DFQATT, CDR2 SNEGSKA (reference sequence). CDR3 sequence: CSARRSAGQETQYF. CDR3 bases: TGCAGTGCTAGAAGGTCGGCAGGACAAGAGACCCAGTACTTC.

This chain links TRBV3-1 with TRBJ1-4; D unresolved. V shed 4 bases and J shed 8 bases, with 17 bases lying between them. The CDR3 is 15 residues long. CDR1 and CDR2 (germline): LGHDT, YNNKEL (reference sequence). The chain's CDR3 is CASSPIQLRGEKLFF. The CDR3 region has the DNA TGTGCCAGCAGCCCCATCCAGCTGCGAGGGGAAAAACTGTTTTTT.

The chain recombines TRBV11-2 with TRBJ2-3, with 11 nucleotides matching TRBD2. V trimming: 5 bases; J trimming: 1 base; junction bases outside the gene matches: 14. The CDR3 has 19 amino acids. Germline V gene data show CDR1 as SGHAT and CDR2 as FQNNGV. Here the CDR3 DNA reads TGTGCCAGCAGCGCACCCGTGGTTAGCGGGGGGGATGGCACAGATACGCAGTATTTT. Residues: CASSAPVVSGGDGTDTQYF.

This clonotype was detected only a few times. V is TRBV9 and J is TRBJ2-7, with unresolved D. The V gene's germline CDR1 is SGDLS and CDR2 YYNGEE. The CDR3 consists of 11 residues. V dropped 8 bases and J dropped 9 bases, with 15 bases sitting between them. The CDR3 spells CASGPSNGQYF. CDR3 nucleotides: TGTGCCAGTGGGCCGTCCAACGGGCAGTACTTC.

The chain recombines TRBV10-3 with TRBJ1-2; D gene unclear. The CDR3 spans 10 residues. The germline CDR1 and CDR2 sequences are ENHRY and SYGVKD. V was shortened by 8 bases and J by 8 bases, with 9 bases between the two germline ends. In nucleotides, the CDR3 is TGTGCCATCGGAAAGGACGGCTACACCTTC. Its protein product is CAIGKDGYTF.

This clonotype was picked up a small number of times. V and J are TRBV7-3 and TRBJ2-5, with D perhaps matching TRBD1 (6 bases). Germline CDR1 and CDR2: SGHTA and FQGTGA. V lost 0 bases, J lost 2 bases, and 10 bases lay in between. CDR3 length equals 15 residues. CDR3 loop: CASSLTRTEQETQYF. The CDR3 DNA reads as TGTGCCAGCAGCTTAACTCGGACAGAACAAGAGACCCAGTACTTC.

The chain is built from TRBV20-1 and TRBJ2-1; tentative D call: TRBD2 (6 bases). The V end was cut by 3 bases, the J end by 2 bases, with 11 bases between. This CDR3 has 14 amino acids. Germline CDR1 reads DFQATT; CDR2 reads SNEGSKA (reference sequence). The CDR3 protein is CSARRSGPYNEQFF. CDR3 DNA: TGCAGTGCTAGGCGTAGCGGACCCTACAATGAGCAGTTCTTC.

Worth noting for this clonotype: Compared with germline, one end of the junction differs, possibly owing to a read error. CDR3 protein: CASGYRDGGTEAFF. CDR3 nucleotides: TGTGCCAGCGGTTACAGGGATGGAGGCACTGAAGCTTTCTTT. The V and J genes are TRBV6-5 and TRBJ1-1, with D maybe TRBD1 (6 bases). The germline V gene has CDR1 MNHEY and CDR2 SVGAGI. The CDR3 sequence is 14 residues long.

The V call is TRBV5-1, the J call TRBJ2-3; TRBD2 might be the D (5 bases). In germline, CDR1 is SGHRS, CDR2 YFSETQ. The CDR3 spans 13 residues. Trimming took off 5 bases at V and 3 bases at J, with 10 bases between the two ends. CDR3 sequence reads: CASRRRGTDTQYF. The CDR3 nucleotides are TGCGCCAGCAGAAGGAGAGGGACAGATACGCAGTATTTT. Variable domain in full (rest from reference TRBV5-1 and TRBJ2-3): KAGVTQTPRYLIKTRGQQVTLSCSPISGHRSVSWYQQTPGQGLQFLFEYFSETQRNKGNFPGRFSGRQFSNSRSEMNVSTLELGDSALYLCASRRRGTDTQYFGPGTRLTVL.

The chain carries TRBV7-8 and TRBJ2-1; 9 nucleotides line up with TRBD2. The CDR3 runs 15 residues. V was pared by 5 bases and J by 7 bases, with 9 bases of the junction left unmatched. Germline V lookup: CDR1 SGHVS, CDR2 FQNEAQ. This CDR3 reads CASSPFPSGANEQFF. The CDR3 bases are TGTGCCAGCAGCCCCTTCCCTAGCGGGGCTAATGAGCAGTTCTTC.

This clonotype appeared many times. The chain couples TRBV5-6 to TRBJ2-1; D gene unclear. The germline V gene has CDR1 SGHDT and CDR2 YYEEEE. CDR3 length equals 13 residues. The V gene lost 0 bases and the J gene lost 4 bases, with 5 bases spanning the gap. The CDR3 is CASSLVSYNEQFF. CDR3 bases: TGTGCCAGCAGCTTGGTGTCGTACAATGAGCAGTTCTTC.

The chain links TRBV6-1 to TRBJ2-3, with TRBD1 matching 8 bases. This CDR3 comprises 15 residues. From germline, CDR1 is MNHNS and CDR2 SASEGT. With 6 bases clipped from V and 4 bases from J, the junction kept 9 bases outside the gene matches. The CDR3 DNA reads as TGTGCCAGCAGCCGCGCGGAACAGGGGGCAGATACGCAGTATTTT. It encodes CASSRAEQGADTQYF.

The rearrangement joins TRBV20-1 to TRBJ2-1, with 15 bases fitting TRBD2. Unmatched junction bases numbered 3, after V lost 5 bases and J lost 7 bases. The CDR3 is 14 residues long. Germline assignment: CDR1 DFQATT and CDR2 SNEGSKA (reference sequence). The CDR3 DNA reads as TGCAGTGCTGGACTAGCGGGGGGGAGAAATGAGCAGTTCTTC. The encoded protein is CSAGLAGGRNEQFF.

The V and J genes are TRBV7-3 and TRBJ2-3; no reliable D call. Trimming pared 2 bases from V and 8 bases from J, leaving 14 bases between. Germline V gene lookup returns CDR1 SGHTA and CDR2 FQGTGA. This CDR3 region has 14 residues. In DNA form, the CDR3 reads TGTGCCAGCAGCTTAGATGCTAGACCGGGTACGCAGTATTTT. This gives the protein CASSLDARPGTQYF.